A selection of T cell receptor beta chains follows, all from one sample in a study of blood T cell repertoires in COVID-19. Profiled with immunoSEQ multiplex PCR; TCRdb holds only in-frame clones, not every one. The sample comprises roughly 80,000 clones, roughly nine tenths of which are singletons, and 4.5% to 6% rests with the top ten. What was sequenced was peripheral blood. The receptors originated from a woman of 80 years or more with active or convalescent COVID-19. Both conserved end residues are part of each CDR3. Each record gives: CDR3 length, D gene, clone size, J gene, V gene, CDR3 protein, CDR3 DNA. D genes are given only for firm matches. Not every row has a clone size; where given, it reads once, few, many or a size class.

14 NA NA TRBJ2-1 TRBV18 CASSPLARNNEQFF TGTGCCAGCTCACCACTCGCCAGAAACAATGAGCAGTTCTTC
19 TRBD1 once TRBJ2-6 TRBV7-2 CASSLAGQGIHSGANVLTF TGTGCCAGCAGCTTGGCAGGACAGGGTATCCACTCTGGGGCCAACGTCCTGACTTTC
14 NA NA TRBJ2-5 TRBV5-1 CASSSPGIQETQYF TGCGCCAGCAGCTCTCCGGGGATTCAAGAGACCCAGTACTTC
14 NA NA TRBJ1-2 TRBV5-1 CASSSGGTNYGYTF TGCGCCAGCAGCTCCGGGGGGACCAACTATGGCTACACCTTC
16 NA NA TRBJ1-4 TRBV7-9 CASSRYGTPGNEKLFF TGTGCCAGCAGCCGGTATGGAACGCCGGGGAATGAAAAACTGTTTTTT
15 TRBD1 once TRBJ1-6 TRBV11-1 CASSPDRGRISPLHF TGTGCCAGCAGCCCGGACAGGGGGCGCATTTCACCCCTCCACTTT
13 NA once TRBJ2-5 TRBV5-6 CASSLQNQETQYF TGTGCCAGCAGCTTGCAGAACCAAGAGACCCAGTACTTC
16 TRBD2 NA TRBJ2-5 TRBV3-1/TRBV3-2 CASSLERGVFQETQYF TGTGCCAGCAGCCTCGAACGGGGGGTTTTTCAAGAGACCCAGTACTTC
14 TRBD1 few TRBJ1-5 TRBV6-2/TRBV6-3 CASSWDRGGQPQHF TGTGCCAGCAGTTGGGACAGGGGGGGTCAGCCCCAGCATTTT
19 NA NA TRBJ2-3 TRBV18 CASSPLVILGLGAADTQYF TGTGCCAGCTCACCACTAGTGATCCTGGGACTCGGGGCAGCAGATACGCAGTATTTT
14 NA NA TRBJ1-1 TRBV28 CASSLRTGSAEAFF TGTGCCAGCAGTTTAAGGACGGGGAGTGCGGAAGCTTTCTTT
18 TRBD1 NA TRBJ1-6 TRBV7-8 CASSLAAQGVSWNSPLHF TGTGCCAGCAGCTTAGCGGCCCAGGGGGTATCGTGGAATTCACCCCTCCACTTT
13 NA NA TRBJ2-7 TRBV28 CASRRGLLYEQYF TGTGCCAGCAGGAGGGGACTCCTATACGAGCAGTACTTC
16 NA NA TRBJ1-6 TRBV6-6 CASSLTGNSYNSPLHF TGTGCCAGCAGTCTGACAGGCAACTCCTATAATTCACCCCTCCACTTT
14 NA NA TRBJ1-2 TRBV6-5 CASSYGRARGGYTF TGTGCCAGCAGTTACGGCAGGGCCAGGGGTGGCTACACCTTC
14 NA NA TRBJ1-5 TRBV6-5 CASSLNRADQPQHF TGTGCCAGCAGCCTAAACAGGGCTGATCAGCCCCAGCATTTT
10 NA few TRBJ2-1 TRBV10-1 CASRTSGEFF TGCGCCAGCAGGACCTCGGGGGAGTTCTTC
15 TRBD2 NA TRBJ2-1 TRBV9 CASSAPGLAKGEQFF TGTGCCAGCAGCGCCCCAGGACTAGCGAAGGGTGAGCAGTTCTTC
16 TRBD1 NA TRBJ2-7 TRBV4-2 CASSQDGTGGLWEQYF TGTGCCAGCAGCCAAGATGGAACAGGGGGCCTATGGGAGCAGTACTTC
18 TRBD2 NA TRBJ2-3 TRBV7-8 CASSRRTSGSVQGDTQYF TGTGCCAGCAGCCGAAGGACTAGCGGGAGTGTGCAGGGAGATACGCAGTATTTT